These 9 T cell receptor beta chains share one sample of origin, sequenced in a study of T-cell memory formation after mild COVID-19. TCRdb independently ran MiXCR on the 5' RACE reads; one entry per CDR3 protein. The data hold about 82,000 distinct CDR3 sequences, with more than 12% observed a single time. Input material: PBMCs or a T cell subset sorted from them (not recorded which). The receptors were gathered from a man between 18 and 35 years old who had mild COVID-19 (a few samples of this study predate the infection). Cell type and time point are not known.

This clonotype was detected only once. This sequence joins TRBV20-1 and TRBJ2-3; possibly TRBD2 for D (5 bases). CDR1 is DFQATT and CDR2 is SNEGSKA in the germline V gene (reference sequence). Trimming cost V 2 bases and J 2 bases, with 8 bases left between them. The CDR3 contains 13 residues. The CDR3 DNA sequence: TGCAGTGCTAGAAGGGAGACCACAGATACGCAGTATTTT. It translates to CSARRETTDTQYF.

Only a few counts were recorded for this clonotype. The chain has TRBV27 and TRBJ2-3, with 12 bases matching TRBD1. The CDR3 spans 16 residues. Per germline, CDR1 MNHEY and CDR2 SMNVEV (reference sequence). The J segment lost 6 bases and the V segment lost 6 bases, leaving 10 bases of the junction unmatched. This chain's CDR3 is CASSGSRDRGLDTQYF. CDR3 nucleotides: TGTGCCAGCAGCGGATCCCGGGACAGGGGGCTGGATACGCAGTATTTT.

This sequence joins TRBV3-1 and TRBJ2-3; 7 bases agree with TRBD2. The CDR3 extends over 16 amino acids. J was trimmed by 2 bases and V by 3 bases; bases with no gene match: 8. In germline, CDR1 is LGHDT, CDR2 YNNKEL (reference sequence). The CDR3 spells CASSHPARGSTDTQYF. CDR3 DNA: TGTGCCAGCAGCCATCCAGCGCGGGGGTCCACAGATACGCAGTATTTT.

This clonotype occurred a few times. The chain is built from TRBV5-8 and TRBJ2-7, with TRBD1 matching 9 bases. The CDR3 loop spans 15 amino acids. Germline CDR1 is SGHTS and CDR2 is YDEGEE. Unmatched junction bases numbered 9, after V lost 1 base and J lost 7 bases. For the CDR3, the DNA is TGTGCCAGCAGCTTGTATGGAGGGACAGGGTTAGAGCAGTACGTC. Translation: CASSLYGGTGLEQYV.

The CDR3 reads CASSVGTVGFQETQYF. The CDR3 coding sequence is TGTGCCAGCAGCGTAGGGACCGTCGGGTTCCAAGAGACCCAGTACTTC. This chain uses TRBV9 with TRBJ2-5; D is undetermined. Germline lookup yields CDR1 SGDLS and CDR2 YYNGEE. V was pared by 0 bases and J by 1 base, with 13 bases between. CDR3 size: 16 residues.

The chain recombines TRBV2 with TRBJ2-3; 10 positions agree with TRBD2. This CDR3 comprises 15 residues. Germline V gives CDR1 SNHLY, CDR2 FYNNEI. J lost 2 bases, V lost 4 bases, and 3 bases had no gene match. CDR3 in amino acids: CASSAGLADTDTQYF. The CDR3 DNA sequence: TGTGCCAGCAGTGCCGGACTAGCGGACACAGATACGCAGTATTTT.

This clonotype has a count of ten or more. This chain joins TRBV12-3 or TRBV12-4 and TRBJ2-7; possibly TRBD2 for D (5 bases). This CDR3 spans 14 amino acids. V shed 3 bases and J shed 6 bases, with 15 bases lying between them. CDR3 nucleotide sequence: TGTGCCAGCAGTTTTAGCGATGGTGTTCTCGAGCAGTACTTC. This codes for CASSFSDGVLEQYF.

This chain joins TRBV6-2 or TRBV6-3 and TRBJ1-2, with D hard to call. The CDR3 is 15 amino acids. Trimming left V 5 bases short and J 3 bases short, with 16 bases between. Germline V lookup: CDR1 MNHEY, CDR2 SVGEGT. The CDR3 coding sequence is TGTGCCAGCAGTCACCCCCGGGGTGAATACTATGGCTACACCTTC. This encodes CASSHPRGEYYGYTF.

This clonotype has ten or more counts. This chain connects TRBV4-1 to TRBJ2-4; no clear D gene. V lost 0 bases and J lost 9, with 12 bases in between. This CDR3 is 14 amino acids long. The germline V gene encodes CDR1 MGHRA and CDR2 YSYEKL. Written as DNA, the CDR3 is TGCGCCAGCAGCCAAGAGGTGAAGGGAACCATTCAGTACTTC. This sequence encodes CASSQEVKGTIQYF.